In this sample, the clone carrying this TCR beta chain turned up many times. Its antigen is as yet unknown. The junction differs from germline at one of its ends, possibly a read error. This entry comes from a study of T cells in Graves' hyperthyroidism and ophthalmopathy. Study overall: The blood sample was taken at first diagnosis, before treatment began.

Germline CDR1 is SSHAT and CDR2 is FNYEAQ (reference sequence). The CDR3 covers 14 residues. TCR beta CDR3 sequences were amplified from RNA transcripts. A set of HTBI primers served as the primers for a first-round RT-PCR of the TCR CDR3. TCRdb reanalysed the multiplex PCR reads using MiXCR and keeps one entry per CDR3 protein. The repertoire has approximately 400,000 distinct CDR3 sequences, 14% of them found once; the top ten carry around 20%. Overall study results and limits: Most thyroid clonotypes with frequency above 0.001 were detected in blood.

The chain carries TRBV7-7 and TRBJ2-7, with 9 bases that match TRBD2. Sequenced sample: blood. The clonotype originates from a woman younger than 45 with Graves' ophthalmopathy. The CDR3 reads CASSLGSSGGEQYF. The DNA of the CDR3 is TGTGCTAGCAGCTTAGGCAGTAGCGGGGGCGAGCAGTACTTC.